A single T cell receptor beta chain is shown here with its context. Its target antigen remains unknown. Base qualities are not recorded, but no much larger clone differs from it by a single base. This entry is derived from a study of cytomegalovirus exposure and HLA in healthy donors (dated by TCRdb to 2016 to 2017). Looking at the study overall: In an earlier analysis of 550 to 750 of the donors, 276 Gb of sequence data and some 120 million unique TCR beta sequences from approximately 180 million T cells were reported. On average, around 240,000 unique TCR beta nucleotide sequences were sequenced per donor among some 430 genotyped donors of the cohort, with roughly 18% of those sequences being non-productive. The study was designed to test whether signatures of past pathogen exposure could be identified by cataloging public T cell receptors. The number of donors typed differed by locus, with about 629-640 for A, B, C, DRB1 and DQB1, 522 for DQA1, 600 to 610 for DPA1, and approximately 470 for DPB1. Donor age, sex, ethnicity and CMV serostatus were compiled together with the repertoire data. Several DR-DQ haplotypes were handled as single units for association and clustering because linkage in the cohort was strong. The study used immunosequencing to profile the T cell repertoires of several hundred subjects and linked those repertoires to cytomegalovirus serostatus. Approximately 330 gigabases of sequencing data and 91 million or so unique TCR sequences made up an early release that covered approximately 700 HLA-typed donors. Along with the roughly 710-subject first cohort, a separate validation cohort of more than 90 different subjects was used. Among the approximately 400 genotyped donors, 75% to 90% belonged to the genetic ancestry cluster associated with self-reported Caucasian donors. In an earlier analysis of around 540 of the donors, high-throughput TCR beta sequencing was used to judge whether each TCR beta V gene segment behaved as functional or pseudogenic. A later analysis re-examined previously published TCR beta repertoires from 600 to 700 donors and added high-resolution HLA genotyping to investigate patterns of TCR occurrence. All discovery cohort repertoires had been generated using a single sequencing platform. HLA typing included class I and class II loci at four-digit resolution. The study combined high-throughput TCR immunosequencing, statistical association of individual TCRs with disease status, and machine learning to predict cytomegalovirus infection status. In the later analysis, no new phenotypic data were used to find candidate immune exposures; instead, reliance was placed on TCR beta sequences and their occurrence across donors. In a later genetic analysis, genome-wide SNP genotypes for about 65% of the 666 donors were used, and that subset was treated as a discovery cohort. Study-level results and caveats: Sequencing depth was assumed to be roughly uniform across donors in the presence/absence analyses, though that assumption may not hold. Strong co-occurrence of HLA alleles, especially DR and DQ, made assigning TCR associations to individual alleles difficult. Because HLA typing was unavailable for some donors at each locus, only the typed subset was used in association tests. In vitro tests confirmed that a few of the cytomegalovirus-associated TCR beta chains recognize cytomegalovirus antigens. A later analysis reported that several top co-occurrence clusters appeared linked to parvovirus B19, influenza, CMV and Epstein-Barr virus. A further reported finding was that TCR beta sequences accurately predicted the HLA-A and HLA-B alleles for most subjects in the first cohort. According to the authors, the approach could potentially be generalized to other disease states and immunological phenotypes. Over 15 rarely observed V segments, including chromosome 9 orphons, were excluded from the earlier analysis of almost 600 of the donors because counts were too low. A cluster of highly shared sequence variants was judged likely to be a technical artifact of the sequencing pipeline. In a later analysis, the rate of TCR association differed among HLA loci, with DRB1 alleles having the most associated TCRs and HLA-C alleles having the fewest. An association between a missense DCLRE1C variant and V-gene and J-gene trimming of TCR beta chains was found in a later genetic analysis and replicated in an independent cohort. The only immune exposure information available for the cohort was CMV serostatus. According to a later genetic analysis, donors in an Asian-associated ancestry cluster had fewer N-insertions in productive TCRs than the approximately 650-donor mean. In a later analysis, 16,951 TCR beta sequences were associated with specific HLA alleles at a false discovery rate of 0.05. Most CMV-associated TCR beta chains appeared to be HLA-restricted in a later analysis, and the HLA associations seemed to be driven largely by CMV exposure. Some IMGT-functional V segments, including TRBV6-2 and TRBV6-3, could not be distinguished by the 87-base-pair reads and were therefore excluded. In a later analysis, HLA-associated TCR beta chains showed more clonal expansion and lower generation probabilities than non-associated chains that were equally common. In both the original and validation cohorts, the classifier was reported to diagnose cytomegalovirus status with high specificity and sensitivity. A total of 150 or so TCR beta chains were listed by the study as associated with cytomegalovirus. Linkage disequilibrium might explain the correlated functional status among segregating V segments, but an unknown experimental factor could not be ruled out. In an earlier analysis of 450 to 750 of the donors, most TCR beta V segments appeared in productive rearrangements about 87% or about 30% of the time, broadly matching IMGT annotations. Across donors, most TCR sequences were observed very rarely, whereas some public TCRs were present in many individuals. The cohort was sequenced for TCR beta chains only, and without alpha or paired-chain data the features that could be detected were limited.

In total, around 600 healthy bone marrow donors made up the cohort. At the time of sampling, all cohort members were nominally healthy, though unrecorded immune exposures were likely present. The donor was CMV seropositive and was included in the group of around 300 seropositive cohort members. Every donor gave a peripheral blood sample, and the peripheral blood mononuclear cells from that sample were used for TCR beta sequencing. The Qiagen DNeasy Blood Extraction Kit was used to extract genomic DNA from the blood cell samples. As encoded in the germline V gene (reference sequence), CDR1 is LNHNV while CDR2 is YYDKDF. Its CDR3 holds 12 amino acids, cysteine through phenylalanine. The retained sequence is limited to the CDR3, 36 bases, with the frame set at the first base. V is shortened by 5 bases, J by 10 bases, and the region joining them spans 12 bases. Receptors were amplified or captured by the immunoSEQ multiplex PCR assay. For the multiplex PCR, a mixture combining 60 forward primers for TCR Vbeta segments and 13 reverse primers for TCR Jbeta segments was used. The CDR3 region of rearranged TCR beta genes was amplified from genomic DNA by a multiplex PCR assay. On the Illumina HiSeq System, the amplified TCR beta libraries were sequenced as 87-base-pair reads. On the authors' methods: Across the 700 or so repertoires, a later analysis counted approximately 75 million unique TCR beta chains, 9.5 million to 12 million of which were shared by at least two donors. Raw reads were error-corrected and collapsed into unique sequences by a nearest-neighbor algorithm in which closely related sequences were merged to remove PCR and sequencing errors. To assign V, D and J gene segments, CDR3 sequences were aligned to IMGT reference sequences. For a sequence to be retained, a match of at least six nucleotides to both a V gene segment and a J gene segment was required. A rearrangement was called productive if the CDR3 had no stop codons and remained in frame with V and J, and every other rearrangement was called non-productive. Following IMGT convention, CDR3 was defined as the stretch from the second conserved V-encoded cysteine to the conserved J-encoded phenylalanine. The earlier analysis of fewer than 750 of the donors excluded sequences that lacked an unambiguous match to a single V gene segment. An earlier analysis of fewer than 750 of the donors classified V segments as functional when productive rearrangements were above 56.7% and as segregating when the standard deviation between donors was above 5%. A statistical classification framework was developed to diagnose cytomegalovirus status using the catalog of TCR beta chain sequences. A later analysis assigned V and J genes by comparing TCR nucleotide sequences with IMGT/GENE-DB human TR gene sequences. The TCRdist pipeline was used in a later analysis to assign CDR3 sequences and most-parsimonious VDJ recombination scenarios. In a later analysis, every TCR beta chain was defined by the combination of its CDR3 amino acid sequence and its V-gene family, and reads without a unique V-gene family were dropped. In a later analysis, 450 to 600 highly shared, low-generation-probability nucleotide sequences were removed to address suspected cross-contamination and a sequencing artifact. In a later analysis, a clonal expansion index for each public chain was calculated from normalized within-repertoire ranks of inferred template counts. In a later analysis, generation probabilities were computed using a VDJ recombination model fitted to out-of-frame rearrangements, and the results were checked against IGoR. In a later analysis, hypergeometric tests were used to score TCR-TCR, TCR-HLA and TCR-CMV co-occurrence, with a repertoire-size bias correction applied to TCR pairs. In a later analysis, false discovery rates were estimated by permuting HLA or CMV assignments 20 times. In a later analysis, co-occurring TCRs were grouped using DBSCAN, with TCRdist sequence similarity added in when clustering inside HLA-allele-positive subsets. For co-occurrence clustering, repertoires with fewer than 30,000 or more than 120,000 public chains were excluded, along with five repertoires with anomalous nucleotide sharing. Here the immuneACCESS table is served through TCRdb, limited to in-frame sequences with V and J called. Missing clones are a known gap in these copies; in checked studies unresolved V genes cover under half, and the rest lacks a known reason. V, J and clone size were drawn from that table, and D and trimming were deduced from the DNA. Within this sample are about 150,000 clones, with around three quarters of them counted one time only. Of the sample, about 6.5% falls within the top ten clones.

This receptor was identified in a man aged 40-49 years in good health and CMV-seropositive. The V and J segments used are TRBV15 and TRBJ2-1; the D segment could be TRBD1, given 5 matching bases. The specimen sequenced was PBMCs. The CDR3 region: CATSLDSPEQFF. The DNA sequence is TGTGCCACCAGCCTCGACAGTCCCGAGCAGTTCTTC.